These 14 T cell receptor beta chains were sequenced from one sample in a study of siplizumab effects on memory and regulatory T cells. Only in-frame clones appear in the TCRdb table, and some are missing; sequencing was by immunoSEQ multiplex PCR. The sample includes just over 50,000 clones, 95% to 98% seen only once; the top ten take over 0.6%. Specimen: naive CD4+ T cells sorted from blood. These receptors were taken from a human donor in good health.

The chain carries TRBV28 and TRBJ1-5; D possibly corresponds to TRBD1 (5 bases). CDR3 length equals 13 residues. Per germline, CDR1 MDHEN and CDR2 SYDVKM. Trimming shortened V by 6 bases and J by 9 bases, and 15 bases separated the two germline ends. The DNA of the CDR3 is TGTGCCAGCAGCCGGGGACTCCAGGCGCCCCAGCATTTT. It translates to CASSRGLQAPQHF.

This chain links TRBV6-5 with TRBJ1-1; no reliable D call. Germline V gene lookup returns CDR1 MNHEY and CDR2 SVGAGI. V dropped 10 bases and J dropped 1 base, with 10 bases sitting between them. The CDR3 consists of 12 residues. The CDR3 protein is CATRKPNTEAFF. In nucleotides, the CDR3 is TGTGCCACCCGGAAGCCGAACACTGAAGCTTTCTTT.

The rearrangement joins TRBV28 to TRBJ1-2, with D maybe TRBD1 (6 bases). The CDR3 is made up of 17 amino acids. Germline V gene sequence: CDR1 MDHEN, CDR2 SYDVKM. Trimming left V 3 bases short and J 0 bases short, with 17 bases between. CDR3 amino acids: CASSFFPLGGPNYGYTF. CDR3 DNA: TGTGCCAGCAGTTTTTTCCCTCTGGGGGGGCCTAACTATGGCTACACCTTC.

The chain uses TRBV5-1 and TRBJ2-3; 14 bases match TRBD2. The CDR3 spans 19 residues. CDR1 and CDR2 from the germline V gene are SGHRS and YFSETQ. Trimming at V came to 0 bases and at J to 2 bases, leaving 8 bases not matched to a gene. CDR3 coding DNA: TGCGCCAGCAGCTTGGGGCACCTGACTAGCGGGAGGGCCACAGATACGCAGTATTTT. Translated: CASSLGHLTSGRATDTQYF.

This chain links TRBV18 with TRBJ1-1; D unresolved. Trimming took off 6 bases at V and 1 base at J, with 9 bases between the two ends. Per germline, CDR1 KGHSH and CDR2 LQKENI. The CDR3 contains 13 residues. The CDR3 region has the DNA TGTGCCAGCTCGCTGGCGGGGAACACTGAAGCTTTCTTT. This sequence encodes CASSLAGNTEAFF.

This clone was recorded a few times. CDR3 amino acids: CASSDRTGVSYEQYF. The DNA of the CDR3 is TGTGCCAGCAGTGACCGGACAGGAGTTTCCTACGAGCAGTACTTC. The chain combines TRBV25-1 with TRBJ2-7; 7 bases are shared with TRBD1. The CDR3 is made up of 15 amino acids. V gave up 3 bases and J gave up 1 base; unmatched junction bases: 6. CDR1 MGHDK and CDR2 SYGVNS come from the germline V gene.

The chain uses TRBV27 and TRBJ2-7; the match to TRBD2 covers 7 bases. Germline values: CDR1 MNHEY, CDR2 SMNVEV (reference sequence). The CDR3 has 16 amino acids. J was trimmed by 3 bases and V by 3 bases; bases with no gene match: 11. This chain's CDR3 is CASSLGWREKYYEQYF. For the CDR3, the DNA is TGTGCCAGCAGTTTGGGGTGGCGGGAGAAGTACTACGAGCAGTACTTC.

The chain uses TRBV7-3 and TRBJ1-2; 9 bases are shared with TRBD1. The junction had 15 bases not matched to a gene; V was cut back by 2 bases and J by 8 bases. The CDR3 contains 17 residues. In germline, CDR1 is SGHTA, CDR2 FQGTGA. This CDR3 reads CASSLFAGTGPKMGYTF. CDR3 nucleotide sequence: TGTGCCAGCAGCTTATTTGCTGGGACAGGGCCAAAAATGGGCTACACCTTC.

The chain recombines TRBV5-1 with TRBJ1-4, with D uncertain. Trimming stripped 2 bases from V and 4 bases from J, with 12 bases between. This CDR3 is built from 15 residues. Germline V CDR1 and CDR2: SGHRS, YFSETQ. Here the CDR3 DNA reads TGCGCCAGCAGCTTATGGGGTGCCGGTAATGAAAAACTGTTTTTT. Amino acids: CASSLWGAGNEKLFF. Based on the CDR3 plus reference TRBV5-1 and TRBJ1-4, the full variable domain is KAGVTQTPRYLIKTRGQQVTLSCSPISGHRSVSWYQQTPGQGLQFLFEYFSETQRNKGNFPGRFSGRQFSNSRSEMNVSTLELGDSALYLCASSLWGAGNEKLFFGSGTQLSVL.

The chain joins TRBV7-2 to TRBJ2-1; 7 bases are shared with TRBD1. CDR3 length equals 16 residues. Trimming removed 0 bases from V and 3 bases from J; junction bases left unmatched: 5. Germline V CDR1 and CDR2: SGHTA, FQGNSA. CDR3 amino acids: CASSLALDRSYNEQFF. The DNA for the CDR3 is TGTGCCAGCAGCTTAGCCCTGGACAGGAGCTACAATGAGCAGTTCTTC.

The chain joins TRBV4-1 to TRBJ2-7; 9 nucleotides align to TRBD2. The CDR3 is made up of 15 amino acids. The germline gives CDR1 MGHRA, CDR2 YSYEKL. The V and J ends lost 2 bases and 2 bases, in that order; junction bases with no gene match: 4. CDR3 residues: CASSQLAGTTYEQYF. DNA of the CDR3: TGCGCCAGCAGCCAACTAGCGGGAACGACCTACGAGCAGTACTTC.

This clone was observed a single time. The chain has TRBV29-1 and TRBJ2-4; 8 positions agree with TRBD1. Germline-derived CDR1 and CDR2 are SQVTM and ANQGSEA. V gave up 5 bases and J gave up 0 bases; unmatched junction bases: 6. The CDR3 has 15 residues. As DNA, the CDR3 is TGCAGCGTTTCTCAGGGGGCCCTAGCCAAAAACATTCAGTACTTC. The encoded protein is CSVSQGALAKNIQYF.

This clone was found once. This chain joins TRBV5-6 and TRBJ1-1; TRBD1 aligns across 7 bases. The trim removed 0 bases at V and 0 bases at J, leaving 8 bases unmatched. This CDR3 spans 17 amino acids. In germline, CDR1 is SGHDT, CDR2 YYEEEE. The CDR3 sequence is CASSLAGGRGMNTEAFF. The CDR3 DNA sequence: TGTGCCAGCAGCTTGGCTGGGGGCAGGGGGATGAACACTGAAGCTTTCTTT.

The rearrangement joins TRBV19 to TRBJ1-5; TRBD1 agrees at 8 bases. The CDR3 is 15 amino acids. V was pared by 4 bases and J by 6 bases, with 8 bases of the junction left unmatched. In germline, CDR1 is LNHDA, CDR2 SQIVND (reference sequence). The CDR3 here is CASSSTQGVSQPQHF. CDR3 nucleotides: TGTGCCAGTAGTAGCACACAGGGGGTATCTCAGCCCCAGCATTTT.